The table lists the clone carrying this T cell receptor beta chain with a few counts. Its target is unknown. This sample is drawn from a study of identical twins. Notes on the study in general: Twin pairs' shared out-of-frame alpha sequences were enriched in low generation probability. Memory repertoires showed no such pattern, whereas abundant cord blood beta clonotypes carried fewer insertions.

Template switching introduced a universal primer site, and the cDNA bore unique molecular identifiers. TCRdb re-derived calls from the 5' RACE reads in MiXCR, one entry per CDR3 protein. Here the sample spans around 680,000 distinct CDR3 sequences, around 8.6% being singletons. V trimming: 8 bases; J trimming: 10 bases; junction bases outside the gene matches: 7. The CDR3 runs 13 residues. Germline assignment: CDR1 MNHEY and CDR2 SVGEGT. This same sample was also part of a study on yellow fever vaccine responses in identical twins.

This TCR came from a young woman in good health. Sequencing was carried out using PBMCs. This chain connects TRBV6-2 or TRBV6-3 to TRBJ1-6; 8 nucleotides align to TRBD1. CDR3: CASGQGSSSPLHF. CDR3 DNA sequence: TGTGCCAGCGGACAGGGTTCAAGCTCACCCCTCCACTTT.